Listed below are T cell receptor beta chains from one sample, sequenced in a study of blood T cell repertoires in COVID-19. The table came from immunoSEQ multiplex PCR; TCRdb's copy has only in-frame clones and leaves some out. The sample has about 420,000 clones; approximately 90% are singletons. Sequencing used peripheral blood. The receptors stem from a man younger than 30 with COVID-19, enrolled during active disease. CDR3s include the opening cysteine and the closing phenylalanine or tryptophan. The order of the fields is D gene, clone size, J gene, V gene, CDR3 DNA, CDR3 protein. A D gene is named only where the DNA matches it firmly. A row's size may be missing; if present it is once, few, many or a size class.

TRBD2 - TRBJ2-2 TRBV18 TGTGCCAGCTCCCAGACTAGCGGGAGATCCGCCGGGGAGCTGTTTTTT CASSQTSGRSAGELFF
TRBD1 - TRBJ1-1 TRBV7-9 TGTGCCAGCAGCTTCCCAGGGACAGGGTTCGCTTTCTTT CASSFPGTGFAFF
TRBD1 few TRBJ2-2 TRBV7-9 TGTGCCAGCAGCGCTCGAGGGGGCCCCGGGGAGCTGTTTTTT CASSARGGPGELFF
- - TRBJ1-1 TRBV28 TGTGCCAGCAGATACCCCCAGTCTGAGGGCACTGAAGCTTTCTTT CASRYPQSEGTEAFF
TRBD1 - TRBJ1-2 TRBV9 TGTGCCAGCAGCTACCTAGGACAGGTCCAGGACTATGGCTACACCTTC CASSYLGQVQDYGYTF
TRBD2 - TRBJ2-3 TRBV5-1 TGCGCCAGCGAGAGCGGGAGTTACGCAGATACGCAGTATTTT CASESGSYADTQYF
- - TRBJ2-5 TRBV20-1 TGCAGTGCAAACCGACTCCAGTACTTC CSANRLQYF
- - TRBJ1-5 TRBV7-9 TGTGCCAGCAGCTTAGCGTCGGGGAATCAGCCCCAGCATTTT CASSLASGNQPQHF
TRBD2 - TRBJ2-1 TRBV7-3 TGTGCCAGCAGTTCGCTAGCGGGCAGATACAATGAGCAGTTCTTC CASSSLAGRYNEQFF
- once TRBJ1-1 TRBV5-1 TGCGCCAGCCAAGGGGTACTGAACACTGAAGCTTTCTTT CASQGVLNTEAFF
- - TRBJ2-3 TRBV29-1 TGCAGCGTTGAAGATCCGGTTGGGGGGGCCGGCACAGATACGCAGTATTTT CSVEDPVGGAGTDTQYF
TRBD2 - TRBJ2-1 TRBV6-4 TGTGCCAGCAGTGACGCGGGGGGGAATGAGCAGTTCTTC CASSDAGGNEQFF
- - TRBJ2-2 TRBV6-5 TGTGCCAGCAGCCGGACAATTACCGGGGAGCTGTTTTTT CASSRTITGELFF
- - TRBJ2-3 TRBV7-9 TGTGCCAGCAGCTTCCCGGTCCGAGATACGCAGTATTTT CASSFPVRDTQYF
- - TRBJ2-1 TRBV2 TGTGCCAGCAGTGATGTGCTAGTGGATAATGAGCAGTTCTTC CASSDVLVDNEQFF
- - TRBJ2-5 TRBV20-1 TGCAGTGCTAGTGCGGGATGGTTTGAGACCCAGTACTTC CSASAGWFETQYF
- - TRBJ2-2 TRBV6-6 TGTGCCAGCAGGTCGACTGGGACCGGGGAGCTGTTTTTT CASRSTGTGELFF
- - TRBJ2-1 TRBV10-3 TGTGCCATCAGTGAGTCGACTACAGCTTATGAGCAGTTCTTC CAISESTTAYEQFF
TRBD1 - TRBJ2-5 TRBV6-5 TGTGCCAGCAGTTACGGGACAGAAGACCAACAAGAGGCCCAGTACTTC CASSYGTEDQQEAQYF
- - TRBJ2-6 TRBV5-5 TGTGCCAGCAGCTTATACCAGGGTTTCTCTGGGGCCAACGTCCTGACTTTC CASSLYQGFSGANVLTF
- - TRBJ1-2 TRBV10-3 TGTGCCATCAGTGTGATAGGGGCCTCTAATGGCTACACCTTC CAISVIGASNGYTF
TRBD1 - TRBJ1-6 TRBV12-3/TRBV12-4 TGTGCCAGCAGCCTGACAGGGTATTCACCCCTCCACTTT CASSLTGYSPLHF
- - TRBJ1-5 TRBV27 TGTGCTGCGAGCGGGGCCCTAGGCAATCAGCCCCAGCATTTT CAASGALGNQPQHF
TRBD2 - TRBJ2-1 TRBV24-1 TGTGCCACCGCGGCGGGAGAAGGCTACAATGAGCAGTTCTTC CATAAGEGYNEQFF
TRBD1 - TRBJ2-2 TRBV7-8 TGTGCCAGCAGCCGAGACAGGGTTACCGGGGAGCTGTTTTTT CASSRDRVTGELFF
TRBD2 - TRBJ2-7 TRBV3-1/TRBV3-2 TGTGCCAGCAGCGTACTAGCGGGCGTAACCTACGAGCAGTACTTC CASSVLAGVTYEQYF
- - TRBJ2-5 TRBV24-1 TGTGCCACCAGTGATGCGGTCTTCGGGGAGACCCAGTACTTC CATSDAVFGETQYF
TRBD1 - TRBJ1-4 TRBV12-5 TGTGCTAGTGCCCCGGCCATGACAGGGACTAATGAAAAACTGTTTTTT CASAPAMTGTNEKLFF
- - TRBJ2-1 TRBV5-5 TGTGCCAGCAGCTTGACTAGTAACGATGAGCAGTTCTTC CASSLTSNDEQFF
- - TRBJ2-7 TRBV6-5 TGTGCCAGCAGTAGCAGGGACTACGAGCAGTACTTC CASSSRDYEQYF
TRBD2 - TRBJ2-7 TRBV27 TGTGCCAGCAGTTGGGTGGCGGGAGGATACTACGAGCAGTACTTC CASSWVAGGYYEQYF
- - TRBJ2-1 TRBV4-2 TGTGCCAGCAGCCAAGTCGGGTCTACTGAGCAGTTCTTC CASSQVGSTEQFF
- - TRBJ2-1 TRBV19 TGTGCCAGTACGTGGAGTGGGGGGGCCGATAAGCCCTACAATGAGCAGTTCTTC CASTWSGGADKPYNEQFF
TRBD2 - TRBJ2-3 TRBV25-1 TGTGCCAGCAGTCGCAGGACTAGCGGGGTTTTGGCAGATACGCAGTATTTT CASSRRTSGVLADTQYF
- - TRBJ2-4 TRBV28 TGTGCCAGCAGTCTAGGGGGGGCTACCAAAAACATTCAGTACTTC CASSLGGATKNIQYF
- - TRBJ2-7 TRBV19 TGTGCCTCGGGGTGGGGGGGCACATACGAGCAGTACTTC CASGWGGTYEQYF
- - TRBJ2-1 TRBV9 TGTGCCAGCAGCGTAGAAGTGACTTACAATGAGCAGTTCTTC CASSVEVTYNEQFF
TRBD2 - TRBJ2-1 TRBV20-1 TGCAGTGCTAGTGTGCGGGAGGGCCGGCGATACAATGAGCAGTTCTTC CSASVREGRRYNEQFF
- once TRBJ2-7 TRBV5-4 TGTGCCAGCAGCTCGTCCAGGACTTCCTACGAGCAGTACTTC CASSSSRTSYEQYF
- once TRBJ1-2 TRBV15 TGTGCCACCAGCAGAGCCGACACGGACAGCCTCTACACCTTC CATSRADTDSLYTF
TRBD1 once TRBJ2-6 TRBV10-3 TGTGCCATCAGCCTAGGGGCACAGGGGGCATCCGGGGCCAACGTCCTGACTTTC CAISLGAQGASGANVLTF
TRBD1 - TRBJ1-3 TRBV9 TGTGCCAGCAAGGGACAGGGAGGAAACACCATATATTTT CASKGQGGNTIYF
TRBD2 - TRBJ2-5 TRBV10-1 TGCGCCAGCAATCGTGATCCCGGACTAGCGGGAGGTTCCTCCAAGACCCAGTACTTC CASNRDPGLAGGSSKTQYF
TRBD1 - TRBJ1-6 TRBV2 TGTGCCAGCAGCGAGTGGGGACAGGGTGTTTCACCCCTCCACTTT CASSEWGQGVSPLHF
- - TRBJ2-7 TRBV15 TGTGCCACCAGCAAAAGGACAGTCTACGAGCAGTACTTC CATSKRTVYEQYF
- - TRBJ2-5 TRBV11-2 TGTGCCAGCACCGCCAGGGGGGTGAAGACCCAGTACTTC CASTARGVKTQYF
TRBD1 - TRBJ2-1 TRBV3-1/TRBV3-2 TGTGCCAGCAGCGATCGTCCCGGGACAGGGGGCGCGGGTTTATTGAATGAGCAGTTCTTC CASSDRPGTGGAGLLNEQFF
- - TRBJ2-5 TRBV5-1 TGCGCCAGCAGCTTGGCCTCAGGAAGCAACCAAGAGACCCAGTACTTC CASSLASGSNQETQYF